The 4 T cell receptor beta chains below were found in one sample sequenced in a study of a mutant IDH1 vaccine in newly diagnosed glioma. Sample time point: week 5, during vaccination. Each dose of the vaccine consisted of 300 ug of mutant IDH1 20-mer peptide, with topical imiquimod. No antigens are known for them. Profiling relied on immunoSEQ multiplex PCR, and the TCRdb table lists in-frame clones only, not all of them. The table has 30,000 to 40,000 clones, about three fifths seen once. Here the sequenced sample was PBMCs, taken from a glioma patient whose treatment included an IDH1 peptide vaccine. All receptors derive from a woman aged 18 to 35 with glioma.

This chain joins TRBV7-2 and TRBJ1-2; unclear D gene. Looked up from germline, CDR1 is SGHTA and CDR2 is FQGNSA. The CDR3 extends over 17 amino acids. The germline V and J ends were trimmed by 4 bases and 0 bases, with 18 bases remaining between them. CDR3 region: CASSSPRSGGANYGYTF. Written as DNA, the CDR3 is TGTGCCAGCAGCTCCCCTAGGTCGGGAGGTGCTAACTATGGCTACACCTTC. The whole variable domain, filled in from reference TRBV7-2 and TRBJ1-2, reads GAGVSQSPSNKVTEKGKDVELRCDPISGHTALYWYRQSLGQGLEFLIYFQGNSAPDKSGLPSDRFSAERTGGSVSTLTIQRTQQEDSAVYLCASSSPRSGGANYGYTFGSGTRLTVV.

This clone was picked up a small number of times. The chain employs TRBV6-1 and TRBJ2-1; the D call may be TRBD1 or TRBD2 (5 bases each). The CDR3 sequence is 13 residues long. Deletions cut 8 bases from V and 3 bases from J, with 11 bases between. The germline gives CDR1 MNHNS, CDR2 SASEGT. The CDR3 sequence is CASYGTGYNEQFF. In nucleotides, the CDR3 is TGTGCCAGCTACGGGACGGGCTACAATGAGCAGTTCTTC.

In DNA form, the CDR3 reads TGTGCCAGTAGGACGAGTCCCCGGCTTGAAGCTTTCTTT. Protein sequence: CASRTSPRLEAFF. The chain links TRBV19 to TRBJ1-1; D remains unclear. The length of the CDR3 is 13 residues. CDR1 is LNHDA and CDR2 is SQIVND in the germline V gene (reference sequence). Trimming removed 6 bases from V and 7 bases from J, with 15 bases in between.

In nucleotides, the CDR3 is TGTGCCAGCAGCTTAGCTAGGAGGAACACTGAAGCTTTCTTT. Encoded protein: CASSLARRNTEAFF. V is TRBV7-2 and J is TRBJ1-1; no clear D gene. V gave up 0 bases and J gave up 1 base, with 6 bases separating them. The CDR3 length is 14 residues. The germline gives CDR1 SGHTA, CDR2 FQGNSA.